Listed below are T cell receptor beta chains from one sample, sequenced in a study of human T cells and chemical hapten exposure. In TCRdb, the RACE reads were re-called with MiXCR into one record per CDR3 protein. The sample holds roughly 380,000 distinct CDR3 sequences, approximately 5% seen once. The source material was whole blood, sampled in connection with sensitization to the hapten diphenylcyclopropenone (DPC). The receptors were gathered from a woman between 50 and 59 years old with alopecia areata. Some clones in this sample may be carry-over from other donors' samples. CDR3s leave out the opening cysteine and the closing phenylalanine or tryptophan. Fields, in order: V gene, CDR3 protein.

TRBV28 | ASSLWTGAGNQPQH
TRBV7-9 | ASSLLGAGAEKLF
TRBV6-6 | ASTYWRGDTQY
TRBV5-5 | ASSLPSSYGYT
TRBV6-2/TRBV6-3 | ASSLAGDKNIQY
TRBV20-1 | SARSGNQPQH
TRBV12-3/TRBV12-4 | ASSSAGGPGANVLT
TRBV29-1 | SGLGRTTDTQY
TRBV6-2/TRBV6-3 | ASLEYNQETQY
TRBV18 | ASSQSGLEVTEAF
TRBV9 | ASSPRSSATTPEQF
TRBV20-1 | SASWGRRNTEAF
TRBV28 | ASSSIIADYTDTQY
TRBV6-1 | ASSDRGQSYEQY
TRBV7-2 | ASSLESGVTEAF
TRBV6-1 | ASSELQGLNTEAF
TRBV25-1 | AAGQGNSPLH
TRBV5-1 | ASSLEPGSNYGYT
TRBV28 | ASRAGANTGELF
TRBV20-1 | SASSLAGGYNEQF
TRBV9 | ASSGGGAGVGNEQF
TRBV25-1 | ASSELGNEQF
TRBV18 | ASSPGNRGREGVPSYEQY
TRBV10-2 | ATNSDPDQPQH
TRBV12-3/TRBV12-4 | ASSFTSGQPQH
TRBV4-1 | ASSQIGDGTYEQY
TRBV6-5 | ASRTRPNYGYT
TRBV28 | ASSSPRGAPYEQY
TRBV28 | ASLAGPGELF
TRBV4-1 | ASSQVSGTGQKLF
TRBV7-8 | ASSFLRTPAGELF
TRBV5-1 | ASSLATSLDEQF
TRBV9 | ASSVSGANVLT
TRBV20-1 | SAPETQY
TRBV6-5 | ASSNGAGTSTGELF
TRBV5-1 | ASSLDSEGMNTEAF
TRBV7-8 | ASSSRTGEQY
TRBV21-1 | ASSKVQPGAGDTQY
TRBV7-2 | ASGQRAGETDTQY
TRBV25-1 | ASSEYGSSGRTKTQY
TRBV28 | ASSPRTKEQPQH
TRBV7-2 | ASSLVGTGSTSTDTQY
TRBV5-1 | ASSLRPANSYEQY
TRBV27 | ASSTRADRPQETQY
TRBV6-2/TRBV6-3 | ASSYELRGSSYNEQF
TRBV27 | ASTSGPNQPQH
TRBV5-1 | ASSPEGARGGKDTQY
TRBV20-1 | SARHMNTEAF
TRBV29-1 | SVEDGQGWYNEQF
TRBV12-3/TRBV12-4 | ASRSGDRGPQETQY